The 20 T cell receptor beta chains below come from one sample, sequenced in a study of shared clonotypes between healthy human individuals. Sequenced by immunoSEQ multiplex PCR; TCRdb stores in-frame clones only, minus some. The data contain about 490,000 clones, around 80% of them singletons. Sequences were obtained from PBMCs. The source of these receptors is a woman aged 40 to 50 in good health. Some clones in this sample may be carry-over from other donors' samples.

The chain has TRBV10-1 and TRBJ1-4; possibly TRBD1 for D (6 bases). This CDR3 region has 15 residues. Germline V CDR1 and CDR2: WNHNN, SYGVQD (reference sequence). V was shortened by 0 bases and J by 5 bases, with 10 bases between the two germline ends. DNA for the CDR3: TGCGCCAGCAGTGAGTCGTCCGGACAGAATGAAAAACTGTTTTTT. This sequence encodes CASSESSGQNEKLFF.

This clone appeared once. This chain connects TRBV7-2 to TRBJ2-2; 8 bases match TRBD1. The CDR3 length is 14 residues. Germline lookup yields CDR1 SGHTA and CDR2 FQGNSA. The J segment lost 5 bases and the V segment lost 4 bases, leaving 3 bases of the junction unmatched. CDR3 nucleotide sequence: TGTGCCAGCAGCTCGGACAGGGCTACCGGGGAGCTGTTTTTT. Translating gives CASSSDRATGELFF.

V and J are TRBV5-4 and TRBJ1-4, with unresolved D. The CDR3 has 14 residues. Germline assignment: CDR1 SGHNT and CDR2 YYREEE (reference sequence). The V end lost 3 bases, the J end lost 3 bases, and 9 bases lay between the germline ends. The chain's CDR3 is CASSSRVANEKLFF. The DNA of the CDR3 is TGTGCCAGCAGCTCGAGGGTTGCTAATGAAAAACTGTTTTTT.

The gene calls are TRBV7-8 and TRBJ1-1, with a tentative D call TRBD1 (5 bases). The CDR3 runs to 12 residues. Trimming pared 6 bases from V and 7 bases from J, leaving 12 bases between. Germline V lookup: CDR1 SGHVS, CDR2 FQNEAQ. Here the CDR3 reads CASSSGLGEAFF. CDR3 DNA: TGTGCCAGCAGTTCAGGGTTGGGTGAAGCTTTCTTT.

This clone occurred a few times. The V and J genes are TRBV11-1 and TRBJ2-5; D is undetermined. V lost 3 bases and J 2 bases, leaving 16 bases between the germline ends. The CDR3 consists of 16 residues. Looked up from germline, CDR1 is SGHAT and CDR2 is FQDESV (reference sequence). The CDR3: CASSFVQLSVQETQYF. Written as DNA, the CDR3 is TGTGCCAGCAGCTTCGTACAGCTAAGTGTTCAAGAGACCCAGTACTTC. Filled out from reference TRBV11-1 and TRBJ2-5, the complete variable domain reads EAEVAQSPRYKITEKSQAVAFWCDPISGHATLYWYRQILGQGPELLVQFQDESVVDDSQLPKDRFSAERLKGVDSTLKIQPAELGDSAMYLCASSFVQLSVQETQYFGPGTRLLVL.

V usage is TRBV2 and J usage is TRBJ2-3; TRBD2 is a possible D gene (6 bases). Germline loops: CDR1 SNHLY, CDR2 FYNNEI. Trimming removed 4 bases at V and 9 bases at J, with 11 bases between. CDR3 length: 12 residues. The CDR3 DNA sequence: TGTGCCAGCAGTGTCGGGACTCACACGCAGTATTTT. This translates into CASSVGTHTQYF.

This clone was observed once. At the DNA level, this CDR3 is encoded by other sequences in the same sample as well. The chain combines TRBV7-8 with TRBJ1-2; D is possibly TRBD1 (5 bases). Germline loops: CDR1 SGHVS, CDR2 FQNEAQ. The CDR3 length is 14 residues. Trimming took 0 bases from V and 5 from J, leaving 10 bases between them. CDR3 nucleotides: TGTGCCAGCAGCTTAGCGGGGGGGTTGTATGGCTACACCTTC. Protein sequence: CASSLAGGLYGYTF.

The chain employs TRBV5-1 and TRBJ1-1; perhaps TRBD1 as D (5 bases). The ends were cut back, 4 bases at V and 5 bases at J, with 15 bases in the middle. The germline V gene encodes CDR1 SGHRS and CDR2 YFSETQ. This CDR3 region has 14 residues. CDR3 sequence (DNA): TGCGCCAGCAGCGGTGGGGGGACTGGGACTGAAGCTTTCTTT. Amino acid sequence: CASSGGGTGTEAFF. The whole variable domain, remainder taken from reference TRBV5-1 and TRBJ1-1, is KAGVTQTPRYLIKTRGQQVTLSCSPISGHRSVSWYQQTPGQGLQFLFEYFSETQRNKGNFPGRFSGRQFSNSRSEMNVSTLELGDSALYLCASSGGGTGTEAFFGQGTRLTVV.

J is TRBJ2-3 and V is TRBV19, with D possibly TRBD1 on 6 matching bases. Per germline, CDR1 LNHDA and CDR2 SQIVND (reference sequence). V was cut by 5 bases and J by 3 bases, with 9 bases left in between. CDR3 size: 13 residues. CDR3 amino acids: CASSPQGTDTQYF. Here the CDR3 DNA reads TGTGCCAGTAGTCCGCAGGGGACAGATACGCAGTATTTT. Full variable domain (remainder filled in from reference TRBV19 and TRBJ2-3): DGGITQSPKYLFRKEGQNVTLSCEQNLNHDAMYWYRQDPGQGLRLIYYSQIVNDFQKGDIAEGYSVSREKKESFPLTVTSAQKNPTAFYLCASSPQGTDTQYFGPGTRLTVL.

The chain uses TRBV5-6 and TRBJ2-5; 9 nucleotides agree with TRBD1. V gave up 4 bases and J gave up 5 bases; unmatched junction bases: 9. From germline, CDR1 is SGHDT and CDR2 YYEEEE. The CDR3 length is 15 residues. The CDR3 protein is CASSDTGGQRETQYF. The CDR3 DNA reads TGTGCCAGCAGCGACACAGGGGGCCAGAGGGAGACCCAGTACTTC.

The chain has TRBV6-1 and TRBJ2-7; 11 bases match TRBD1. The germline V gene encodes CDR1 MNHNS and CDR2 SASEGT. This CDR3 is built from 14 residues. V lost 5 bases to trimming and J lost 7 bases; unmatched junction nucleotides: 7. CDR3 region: CASSFGQGAEEQYF. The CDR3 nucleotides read TGTGCCAGCAGTTTTGGACAGGGGGCGGAAGAGCAGTACTTC.

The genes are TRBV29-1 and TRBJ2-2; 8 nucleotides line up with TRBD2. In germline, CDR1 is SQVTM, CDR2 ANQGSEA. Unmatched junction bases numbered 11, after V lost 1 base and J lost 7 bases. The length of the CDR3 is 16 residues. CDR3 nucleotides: TGCAGCGTTGAAGGGGGGTCGGGAGGGCCTGGCGGGGAGCTGTTTTTT. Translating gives CSVEGGSGGPGGELFF.

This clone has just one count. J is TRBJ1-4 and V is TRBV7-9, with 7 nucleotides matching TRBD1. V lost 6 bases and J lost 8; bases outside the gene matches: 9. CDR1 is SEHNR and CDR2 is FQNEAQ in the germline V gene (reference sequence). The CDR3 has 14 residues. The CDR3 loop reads CASSSQGLGEKLFF. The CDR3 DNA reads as TGTGCCAGCAGTTCACAGGGGTTAGGGGAAAAACTGTTTTTT.

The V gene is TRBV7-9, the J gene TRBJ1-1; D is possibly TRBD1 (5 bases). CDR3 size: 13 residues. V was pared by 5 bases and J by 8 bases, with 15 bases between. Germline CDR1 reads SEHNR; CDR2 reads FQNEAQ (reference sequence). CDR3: CASSPPGGNEAFF. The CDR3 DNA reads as TGTGCCAGCAGCCCGCCCGGGGGTAACGAAGCTTTCTTT.

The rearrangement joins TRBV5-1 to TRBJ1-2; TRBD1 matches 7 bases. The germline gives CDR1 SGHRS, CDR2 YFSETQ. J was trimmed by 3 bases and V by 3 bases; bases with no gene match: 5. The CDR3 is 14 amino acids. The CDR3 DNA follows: TGCGCCAGCAGCTCTCAGGGGGTAGACTATGGCTACACCTTC. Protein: CASSSQGVDYGYTF.

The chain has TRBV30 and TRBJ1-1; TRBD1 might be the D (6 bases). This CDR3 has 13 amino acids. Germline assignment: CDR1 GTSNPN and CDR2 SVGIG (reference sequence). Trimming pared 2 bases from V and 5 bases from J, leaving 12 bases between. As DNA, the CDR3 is TGTGCCTGGAGTTCCCAAACAGGGACTGAAGCTTTCTTT. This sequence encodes CAWSSQTGTEAFF.

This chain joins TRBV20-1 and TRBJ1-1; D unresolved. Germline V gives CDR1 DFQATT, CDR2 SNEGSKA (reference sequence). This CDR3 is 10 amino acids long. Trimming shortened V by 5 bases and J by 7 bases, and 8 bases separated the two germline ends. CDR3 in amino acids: CSAPVDEAFF. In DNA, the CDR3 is TGCAGTGCTCCTGTTGATGAAGCTTTCTTT.

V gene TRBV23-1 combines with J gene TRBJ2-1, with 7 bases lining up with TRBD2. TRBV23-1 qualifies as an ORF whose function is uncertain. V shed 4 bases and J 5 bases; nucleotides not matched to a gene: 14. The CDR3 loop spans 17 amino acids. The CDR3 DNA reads TGCGCCAGCAGTCCGAGGGCTAGCGGAGCTCTTCACAATGAGCAGTTCTTC. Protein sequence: CASSPRASGALHNEQFF.

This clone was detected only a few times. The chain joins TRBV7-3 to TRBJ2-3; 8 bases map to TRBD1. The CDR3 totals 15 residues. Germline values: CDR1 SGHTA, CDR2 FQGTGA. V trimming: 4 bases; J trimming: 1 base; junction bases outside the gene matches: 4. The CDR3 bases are TGTGCCAGCAGCTCGACAGGGGTAGGCACAGATACGCAGTATTTT. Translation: CASSSTGVGTDTQYF. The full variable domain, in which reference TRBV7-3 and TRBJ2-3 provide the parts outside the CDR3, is GAGVSQTPSNKVTEKGKYVELRCDPISGHTALYWYRQSLGQGPEFLIYFQGTGAADDSGLPNDRFFAVRPEGSVSTLKIQRTERGDSAVYLCASSSTGVGTDTQYFGPGTRLTVL.

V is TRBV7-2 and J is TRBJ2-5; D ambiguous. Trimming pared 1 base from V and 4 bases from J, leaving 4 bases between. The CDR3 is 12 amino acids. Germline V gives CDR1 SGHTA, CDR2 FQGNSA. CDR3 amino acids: CASSLGSETQYF. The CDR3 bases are TGTGCCAGCAGCTTAGGGTCAGAGACCCAGTACTTC.